This is a list of T cell receptor beta chains from one sample in a study of cytomegalovirus exposure and HLA in healthy donors. Method: immunoSEQ multiplex PCR; TCRdb's copy keeps in-frame clones and lacks some. The sample has 100,000 to 150,000 clones, around four fifths seen once. The sequencing input was PBMCs. Receptors were obtained from a boy younger than 10 in good health and CMV-seronegative. The CDR3 runs from the conserved cysteine through the conserved F or W. D genes are given only for firm matches. Clone size is shown for a subset of rows, as once, few, many or a class of expanded clone.

J	size	V	D	DNA	CDR3
TRBJ2-2	.	TRBV6-5	TRBD1	TGTGCCAGCAGTTACACCCGACAGGGGGTCGGGGAGCTGTTTTTT	CASSYTRQGVGELFF
TRBJ1-1	once	TRBV30	.	TGTGCCTGGATACTTCCGGGTCGGGGGGCCACTGAAGCTTTCTTT	CAWILPGRGATEAFF
TRBJ2-3	.	TRBV6-6	.	TGTGCCAGCAGTTACCGTCTAGATGGGGGGGATACGCAGTATTTT	CASSYRLDGGDTQYF
TRBJ1-2	.	TRBV5-8	TRBD1	TGTGCCAGCAGCTCGACTATTTGGGACAGGGGATACGGCTACACCTTC	CASSSTIWDRGYGYTF
TRBJ2-5	.	TRBV5-6	TRBD1	TGTGCCAGCAGCTCTATGACGACAGGGCGTCAAGAGACCCAGTACTTC	CASSSMTTGRQETQYF
TRBJ1-3	.	TRBV10-3	TRBD1	TGTGCCATCGGTACAGGGGGCCCCTCTGGAAACACCATATATTTT	CAIGTGGPSGNTIYF
TRBJ1-1	.	TRBV11-2	TRBD1	TGTGCCAGCAGCTCACGGACAGGGGCTGAAGCTTTCTTT	CASSSRTGAEAFF
TRBJ1-2	.	TRBV4-1	.	TGTGCCAGCAGCCAAGATCGGTCAGGGGATGGCTACACCTTC	CASSQDRSGDGYTF
TRBJ1-2	.	TRBV27	.	TGTGCCAGCAGTTTCGGGGGGCCTGGCTATGGCTACACCTTC	CASSFGGPGYGYTF
TRBJ1-4	.	TRBV19	.	TGTGCCAGTAGTTCCGTTGAAAAACTGTTTTTT	CASSSVEKLFF
TRBJ2-2	few	TRBV27	TRBD2	TGTGCCAGCAGTTTATCGGGACTAGCGGGAGCCGGGGAGCTGTTTTTT	CASSLSGLAGAGELFF
TRBJ2-3	.	TRBV7-3	TRBD1	TGTGCCAGCAGCTTAAAAATGCTCCGGGACAGGGATCGGGCAGATACGCAGTATTTT	CASSLKMLRDRDRADTQYF